This TCR beta chain emerged from a study of shared clonotypes between healthy human individuals. Naive-designated CD8 cells lacked CD45RO, were positively enriched for CCR7, and omitted terminally differentiated effector memory CD45RA+ cells. This table comes from immunoSEQ multiplex PCR, and its TCRdb copy is limited to in-frame clones, with some not included. The sample shows hundreds of thousands of clones, 90% to 95% of them seen only once. The CDR3 spans 15 residues. V lost 2 bases and J 4 bases, leaving 12 bases between the germline ends. The germline V gene has CDR1 MNHEY and CDR2 SMNVEV (reference sequence).

The sample consisted of naive CD8+ T cells sorted from blood. The chain joins TRBV27 to TRBJ1-3, with a weak D call TRBD1 (6 bases). The clonotype was recovered from a man aged 25 to 40 in good health. The CDR3 nucleotides are TGTGCCAGCAGTTTAAGAGGGGGAGTCGGAAACACCATATATTTT. Encoded protein: CASSLRGGVGNTIYF.